This T cell receptor beta chain was sequenced during a study of T cells in Graves' hyperthyroidism and ophthalmopathy. Study observations and caveats: The majority of expanded thyroid clonotypes above 0.001 also appeared in blood.

The V gene's germline CDR1 is MNHEY and CDR2 SVGAGI. The CDR3 has 16 amino acids. With V trimmed by 3 bases and J by 6 bases, 11 bases remained unmatched. This clonotype was seen at least ten times. The antigen remains unidentified. Based on clinical symptoms, serum thyroxine and TRAb, thyroid ultrasound and orbital computed tomography, diagnoses were reached. The source material, RNA transcripts, was used to amplify TCR beta CDR3 regions. An initial round of RT-PCR targeting the TCR CDR3 relied on the HTBI primer set. TCRdb independently ran MiXCR on the multiplex PCR reads; one entry per CDR3 protein. The sample lists roughly 500,000 distinct CDR3 sequences, approximately 15% occurring once.

The chain carries TRBV6-5 and TRBJ2-7; 10 nucleotides line up with TRBD1. This TCR was recovered from a young woman with Graves' hyperthyroidism that later progressed to Graves' ophthalmopathy. Material: blood. The DNA for the CDR3 is TGTGCCAGCAGTTATCGCCCGGGACAGGGGTTGCGCGAGCAGTACTTC. Translated, it gives CASSYRPGQGLREQYF.